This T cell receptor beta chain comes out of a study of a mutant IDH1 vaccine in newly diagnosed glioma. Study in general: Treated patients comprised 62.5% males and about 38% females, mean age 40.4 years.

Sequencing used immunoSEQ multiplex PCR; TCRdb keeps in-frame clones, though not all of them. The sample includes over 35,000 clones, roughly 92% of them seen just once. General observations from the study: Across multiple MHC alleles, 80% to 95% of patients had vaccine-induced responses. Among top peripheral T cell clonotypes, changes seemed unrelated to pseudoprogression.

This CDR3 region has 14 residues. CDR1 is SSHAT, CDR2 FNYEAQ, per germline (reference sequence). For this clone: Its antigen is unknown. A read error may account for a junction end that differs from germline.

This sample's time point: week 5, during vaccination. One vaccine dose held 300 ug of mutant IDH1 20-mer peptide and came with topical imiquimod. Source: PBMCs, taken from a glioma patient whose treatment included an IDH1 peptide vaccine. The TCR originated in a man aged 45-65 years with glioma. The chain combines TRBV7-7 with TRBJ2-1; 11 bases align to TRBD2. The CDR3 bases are TGTGCTAGCAGCTTAGCGGGGGGGCTAGGTGAGCAGTTCTTC. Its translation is CASSLAGGLGEQFF.